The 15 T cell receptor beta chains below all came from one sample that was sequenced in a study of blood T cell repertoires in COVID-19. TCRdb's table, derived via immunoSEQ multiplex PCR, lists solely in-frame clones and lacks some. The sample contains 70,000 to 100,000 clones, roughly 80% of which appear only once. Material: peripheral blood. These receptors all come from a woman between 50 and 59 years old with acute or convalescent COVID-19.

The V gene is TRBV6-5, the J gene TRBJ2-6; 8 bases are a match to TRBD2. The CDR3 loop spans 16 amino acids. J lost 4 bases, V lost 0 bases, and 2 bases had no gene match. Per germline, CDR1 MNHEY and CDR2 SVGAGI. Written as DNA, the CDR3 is TGTGCCAGCAGTTACTCGACTAGCGCCGGGGCCAACGTCCTGACTTTC. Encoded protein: CASSYSTSAGANVLTF.

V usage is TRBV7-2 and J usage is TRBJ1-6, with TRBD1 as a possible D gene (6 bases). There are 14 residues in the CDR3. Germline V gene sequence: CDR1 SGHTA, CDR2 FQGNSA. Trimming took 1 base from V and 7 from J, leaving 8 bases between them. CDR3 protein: CASSLGTANSPLHF. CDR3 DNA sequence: TGTGCCAGCAGCTTAGGGACAGCCAATTCACCCCTCCACTTT.

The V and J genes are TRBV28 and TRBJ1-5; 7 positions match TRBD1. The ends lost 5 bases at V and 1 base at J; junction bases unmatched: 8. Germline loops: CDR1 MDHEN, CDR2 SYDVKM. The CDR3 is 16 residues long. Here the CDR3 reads CASSPGGGWSNQPQHF. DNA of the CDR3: TGTGCCAGCAGTCCTGGAGGGGGCTGGAGCAATCAGCCCCAGCATTTT.

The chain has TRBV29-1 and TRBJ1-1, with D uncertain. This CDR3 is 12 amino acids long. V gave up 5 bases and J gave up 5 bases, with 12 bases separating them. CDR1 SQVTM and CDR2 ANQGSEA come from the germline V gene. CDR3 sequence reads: CSVSGTFTEAFF. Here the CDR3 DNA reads TGCAGCGTTTCGGGTACTTTTACTGAAGCTTTCTTT.

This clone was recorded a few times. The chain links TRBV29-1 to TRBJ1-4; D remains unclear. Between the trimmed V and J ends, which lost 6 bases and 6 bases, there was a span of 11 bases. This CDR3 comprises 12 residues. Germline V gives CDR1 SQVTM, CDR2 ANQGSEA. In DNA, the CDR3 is TGCAGCGTCAGAGCGGTAGATGAAAAACTGTTTTTT. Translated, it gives CSVRAVDEKLFF.

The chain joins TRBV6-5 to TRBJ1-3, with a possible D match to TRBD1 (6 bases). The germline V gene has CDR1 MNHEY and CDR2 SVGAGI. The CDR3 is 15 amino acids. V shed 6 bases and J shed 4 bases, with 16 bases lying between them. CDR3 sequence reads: CASRRTTGYGNTIYF. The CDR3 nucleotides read TGTGCCAGCAGACGCACTACAGGGTACGGAAACACCATATATTTT.

In DNA form, the CDR3 reads TGTGCCAGCAGTACAGGGACAGAGATTAATCAGCCCCAGCATTTT. Its protein product is CASSTGTEINQPQHF. This chain links TRBV6-6 with TRBJ1-5, with 7 bases lining up with TRBD1. Germline values: CDR1 MNHNY, CDR2 SVGAGI (reference sequence). There are 15 residues in the CDR3. With V trimmed by 5 bases and J by 4 bases, 8 bases remained unmatched.

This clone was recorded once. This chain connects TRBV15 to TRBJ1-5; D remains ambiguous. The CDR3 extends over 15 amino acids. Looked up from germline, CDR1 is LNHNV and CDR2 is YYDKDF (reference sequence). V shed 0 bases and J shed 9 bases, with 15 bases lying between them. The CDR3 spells CATSRDETRTGPQHF. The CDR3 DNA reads TGTGCCACCAGCAGAGATGAGACCCGAACGGGGCCCCAGCATTTT.

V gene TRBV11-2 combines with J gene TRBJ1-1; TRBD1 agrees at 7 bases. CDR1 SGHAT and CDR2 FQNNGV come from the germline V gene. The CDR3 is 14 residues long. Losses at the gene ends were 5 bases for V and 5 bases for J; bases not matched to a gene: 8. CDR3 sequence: CASSPRQGRTEAFF. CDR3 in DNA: TGTGCCAGCAGCCCTAGACAGGGTAGAACTGAAGCTTTCTTT.

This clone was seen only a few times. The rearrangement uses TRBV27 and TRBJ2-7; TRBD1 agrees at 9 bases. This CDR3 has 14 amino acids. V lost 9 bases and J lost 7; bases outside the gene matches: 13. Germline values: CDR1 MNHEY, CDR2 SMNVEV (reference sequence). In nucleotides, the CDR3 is TGTGCCAGTGGTTCCGGGACAGGGTGGAGAGAGCAGTACTTC. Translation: CASGSGTGWREQYF.

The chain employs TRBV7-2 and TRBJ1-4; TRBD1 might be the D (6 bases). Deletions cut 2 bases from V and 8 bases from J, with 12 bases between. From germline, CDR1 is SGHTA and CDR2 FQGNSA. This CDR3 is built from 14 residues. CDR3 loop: CASSLSGVDEKLFF. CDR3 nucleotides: TGTGCCAGCAGCTTATCAGGGGTGGACGAAAAACTGTTTTTT. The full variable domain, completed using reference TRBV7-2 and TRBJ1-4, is GAGVSQSPSNKVTEKGKDVELRCDPISGHTALYWYRQSLGQGLEFLIYFQGNSAPDKSGLPSDRFSAERTGGSVSTLTIQRTQQEDSAVYLCASSLSGVDEKLFFGSGTQLSVL.

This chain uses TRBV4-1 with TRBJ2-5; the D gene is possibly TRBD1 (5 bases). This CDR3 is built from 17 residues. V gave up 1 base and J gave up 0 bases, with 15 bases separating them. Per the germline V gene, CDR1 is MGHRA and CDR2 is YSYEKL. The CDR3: CASSQGADSRYQETQYF. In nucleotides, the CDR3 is TGCGCCAGCAGCCAAGGGGCCGACAGCCGGTACCAAGAGACCCAGTACTTC.

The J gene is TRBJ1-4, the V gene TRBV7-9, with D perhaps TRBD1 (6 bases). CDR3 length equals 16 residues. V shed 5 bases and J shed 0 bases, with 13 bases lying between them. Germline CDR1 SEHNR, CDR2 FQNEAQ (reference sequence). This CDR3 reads CASSISGAATNEKLFF. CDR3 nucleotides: TGTGCCAGCAGCATTTCAGGGGCCGCAACTAATGAAAAACTGTTTTTT.

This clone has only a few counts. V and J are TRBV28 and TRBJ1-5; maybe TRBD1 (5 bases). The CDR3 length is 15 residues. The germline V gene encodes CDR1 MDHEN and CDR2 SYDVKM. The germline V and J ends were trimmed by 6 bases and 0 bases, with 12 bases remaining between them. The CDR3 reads CASSRQFNSNQPQHF. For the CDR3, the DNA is TGTGCCAGCAGCCGACAGTTTAATAGCAATCAGCCCCAGCATTTT.

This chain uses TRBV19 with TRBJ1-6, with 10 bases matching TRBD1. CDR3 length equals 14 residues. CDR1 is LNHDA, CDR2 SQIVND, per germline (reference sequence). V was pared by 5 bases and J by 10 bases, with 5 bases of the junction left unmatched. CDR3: CASSPTGGQSPLHF. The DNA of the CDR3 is TGTGCCAGTAGTCCGACAGGGGGCCAATCACCCCTCCACTTT.